This T cell receptor (beta chain) was captured by sequencing in a study of post-analysis software for immune sequencing data. Study-level points and caveats: With TRBV5-6, TRBV5-1 and TRBV20-1 included, several TRBV segments were more frequent in patients than in controls.

Unique-molecular-identifier-tagged TCR beta cDNA libraries were used. TCRdb ran MiXCR on the PCR reads and lists one entry per CDR3 protein. The sample has 450,000 to 650,000 distinct CDR3 sequences, about 44% seen once. The CDR3 has 12 amino acids. The V and J ends lost 5 bases and 5 bases respectively, with 7 bases between them. The germline V gene encodes CDR1 MNHEY and CDR2 SVGEGT. Notes on this clonotype: Its specificity is not known.

The specimen was blood. This TCR was recovered from a girl between 5 and 17 years old with multiple sclerosis. The chain uses TRBV6-2 or TRBV6-3 and TRBJ1-5; D not certain. The CDR3 spells CASSLSYQPQHF. The CDR3, as DNA: TGTGCCAGCAGTCTGTCCTATCAGCCCCAGCATTTT.